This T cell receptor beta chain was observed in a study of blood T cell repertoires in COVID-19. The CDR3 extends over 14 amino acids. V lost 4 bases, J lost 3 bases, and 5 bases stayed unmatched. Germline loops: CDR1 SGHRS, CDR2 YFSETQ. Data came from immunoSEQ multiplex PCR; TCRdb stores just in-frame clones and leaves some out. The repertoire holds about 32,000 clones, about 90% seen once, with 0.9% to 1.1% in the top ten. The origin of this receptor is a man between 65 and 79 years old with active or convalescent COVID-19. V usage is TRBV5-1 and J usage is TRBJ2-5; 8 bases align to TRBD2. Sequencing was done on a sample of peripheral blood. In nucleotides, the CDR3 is TGCGCCAGCAGCACGGGGGGGGGAGAAGAGACCCAGTACTTC. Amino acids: CASSTGGGEETQYF.